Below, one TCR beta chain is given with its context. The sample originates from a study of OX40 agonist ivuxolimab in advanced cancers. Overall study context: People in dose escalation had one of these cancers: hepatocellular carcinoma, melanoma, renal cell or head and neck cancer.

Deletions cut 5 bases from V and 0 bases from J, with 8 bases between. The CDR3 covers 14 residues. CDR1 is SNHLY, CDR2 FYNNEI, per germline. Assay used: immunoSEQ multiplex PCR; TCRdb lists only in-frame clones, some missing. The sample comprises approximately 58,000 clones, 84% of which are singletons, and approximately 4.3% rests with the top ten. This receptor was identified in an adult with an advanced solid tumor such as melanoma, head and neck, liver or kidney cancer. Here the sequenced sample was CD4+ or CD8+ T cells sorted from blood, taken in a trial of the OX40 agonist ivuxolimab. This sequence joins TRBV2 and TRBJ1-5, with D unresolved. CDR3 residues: CASSSLLSNQPQHF. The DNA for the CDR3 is TGTGCCAGCAGTTCTCTTCTTAGCAATCAGCCCCAGCATTTT.